These T cell receptor beta chains were read from a single sample in a study of CD8 T cells in Susac syndrome. TCRdb re-called the immunoSEQ multiplex PCR reads with MiXCR, one entry per CDR3 protein. The data contain roughly 150,000 distinct CDR3 sequences, about 95% of them singletons. The specimen sequenced was CD8+ T cells from PBMCs. The receptors derive from a human donor with Susac syndrome. CDR3s include the opening cysteine and the closing phenylalanine or tryptophan. The D gene is left open where the match is weak. Size is stated for part of the rows, as once, few or many counts, or as a class when the clone is expanded.

j_gene | d_gene | len | v_gene | abundance | CDR3aa | CDR3nt
TRBJ2-4 | TRBD2 | 15 | TRBV6-6 | once | CASTGGGLAKNIQYF | TGTGCCAGCACCGGGGGGGGACTAGCCAAAAACATTCAGTACTTC
TRBJ2-1 | NA | 11 | TRBV5-6 | few | CASSSSNEQFF | TGTGCCAGCAGCTCTTCCAATGAGCAGTTCTTC
TRBJ2-7 | TRBD2 | 15 | TRBV5-6 | few | CASSLGLAVSYEQYF | TGTGCCAGCAGCTTGGGACTAGCAGTTAGCTACGAGCAGTACTTC
TRBJ1-5 | NA | 14 | TRBV27 | NA | CASSLGAGRPPQHF | TGTGCCAGCAGTTTGGGGGCAGGGAGACCGCCCCAGCATTTT
TRBJ2-1 | NA | 16 | TRBV9 | NA | CASSGSGSGGLNEQFF | TGTGCCAGCAGCGGGAGTGGGTCAGGGGGGCTCAATGAGCAGTTCTTC
TRBJ2-7 | NA | 15 | TRBV5-1 | NA | CASSDGTPSSYEQYF | TGCGCCAGCAGCGACGGGACTCCGAGCTCCTACGAGCAGTACTTC
TRBJ2-1 | TRBD1 | 14 | TRBV29-1 | NA | CSVESRQGLVEQFF | TGCAGCGTTGAATCGCGACAGGGGCTCGTCGAGCAGTTCTTC
TRBJ2-3 | TRBD2 | 16 | TRBV29-1 | NA | CSEEGGLAGVEDTQYF | TGCAGCGAGGAGGGTGGACTAGCGGGAGTTGAAGATACGCAGTATTTT
TRBJ1-1 | NA | 15 | TRBV27 | NA | CASSTVGGWKTEAFF | TGTGCCAGCAGTACCGTAGGAGGGTGGAAGACTGAAGCTTTCTTT
TRBJ2-2 | TRBD2 | 16 | TRBV29-1 | NA | CSVEGAGRVNTGELFF | TGCAGCGTTGAAGGAGCGGGAAGGGTGAACACCGGGGAGCTGTTTTTT
TRBJ2-1 | TRBD2 | 15 | TRBV29-1 | NA | CSVDRGTSAYNEQFF | TGCAGCGTTGACCGGGGGACTAGCGCTTACAATGAGCAGTTCTTC